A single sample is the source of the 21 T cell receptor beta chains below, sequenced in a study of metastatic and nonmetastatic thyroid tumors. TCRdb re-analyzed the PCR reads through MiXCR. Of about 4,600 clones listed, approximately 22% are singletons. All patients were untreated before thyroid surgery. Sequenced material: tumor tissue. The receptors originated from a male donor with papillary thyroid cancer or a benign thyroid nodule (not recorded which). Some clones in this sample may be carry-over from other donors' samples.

CDR3 nucleotide sequence: TGTGCCAGCTCCGCGGGACAGAGCTCCTACAATGAGCAGTTCTTC. Amino acid sequence: CASSAGQSSYNEQFF. The chain couples TRBV18 to TRBJ2-1, with D possibly TRBD1 on 7 matching bases. The CDR3 length is 15 residues. V lost 6 bases to trimming and J lost 0 bases, with 12 bases between them. The germline gives CDR1 KGHSH, CDR2 LQKENI.

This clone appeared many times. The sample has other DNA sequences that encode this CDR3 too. In DNA form, the CDR3 reads TGTGCCAGCAGTGAATATTCCGCATCCCAAGAGACCCAGTACTTC. This codes for CASSEYSASQETQYF. The chain uses TRBV25-1 and TRBJ2-5; no clear D gene. CDR1 and CDR2 (germline): MGHDK, SYGVNS. Trimming removed 0 bases from V and 1 base from J, with 9 bases in between. CDR3 size: 15 residues.

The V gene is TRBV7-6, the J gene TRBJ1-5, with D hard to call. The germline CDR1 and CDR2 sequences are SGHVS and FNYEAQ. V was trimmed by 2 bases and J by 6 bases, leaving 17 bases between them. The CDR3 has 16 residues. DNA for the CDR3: TGTGCCAGCAGCTTATTTACCGCCGGTAGCGGTCAGCCCCAGCATTTT. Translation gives CASSLFTAGSGQPQHF.

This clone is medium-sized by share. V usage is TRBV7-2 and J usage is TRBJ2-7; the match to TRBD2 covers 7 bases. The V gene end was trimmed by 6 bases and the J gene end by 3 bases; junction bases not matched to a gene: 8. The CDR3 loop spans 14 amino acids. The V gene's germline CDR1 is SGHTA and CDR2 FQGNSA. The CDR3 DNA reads TGTGCCAGCAGACCCGGAGGCGGGAGCTACGAGCAGTACTTC. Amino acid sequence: CASRPGGGSYEQYF.

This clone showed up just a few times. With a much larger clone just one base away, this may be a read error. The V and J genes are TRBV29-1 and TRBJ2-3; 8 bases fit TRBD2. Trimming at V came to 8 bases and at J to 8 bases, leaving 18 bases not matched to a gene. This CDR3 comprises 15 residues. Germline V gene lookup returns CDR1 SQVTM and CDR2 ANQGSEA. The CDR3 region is CSPGGRRCKKGTQYF. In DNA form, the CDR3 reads TGCAGCCCGGGGGGGCGGAGGTGCAAAAAAGGTACGCAGTATTTT.

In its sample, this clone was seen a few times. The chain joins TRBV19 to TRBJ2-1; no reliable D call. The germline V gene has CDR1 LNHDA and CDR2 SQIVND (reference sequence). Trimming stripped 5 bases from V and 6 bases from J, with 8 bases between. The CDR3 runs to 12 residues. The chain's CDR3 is CASSLGVNEQFF. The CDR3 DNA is TGTGCCAGTAGTTTGGGCGTCAATGAGCAGTTCTTC.

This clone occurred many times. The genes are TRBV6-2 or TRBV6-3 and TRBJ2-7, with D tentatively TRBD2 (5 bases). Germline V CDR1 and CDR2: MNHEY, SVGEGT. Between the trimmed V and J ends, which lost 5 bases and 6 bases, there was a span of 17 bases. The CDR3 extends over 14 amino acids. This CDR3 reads CASSAPTRSGEQYF. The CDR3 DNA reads TGTGCCAGCAGTGCCCCCACTAGGTCTGGCGAGCAGTACTTC.

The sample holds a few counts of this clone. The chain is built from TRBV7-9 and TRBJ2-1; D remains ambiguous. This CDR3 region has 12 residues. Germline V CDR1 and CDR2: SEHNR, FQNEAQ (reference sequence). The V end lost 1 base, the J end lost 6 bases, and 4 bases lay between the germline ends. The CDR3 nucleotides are TGTGCCAGCAGCTTAGAAGTCAATGAGCAGTTCTTC. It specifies CASSLEVNEQFF.

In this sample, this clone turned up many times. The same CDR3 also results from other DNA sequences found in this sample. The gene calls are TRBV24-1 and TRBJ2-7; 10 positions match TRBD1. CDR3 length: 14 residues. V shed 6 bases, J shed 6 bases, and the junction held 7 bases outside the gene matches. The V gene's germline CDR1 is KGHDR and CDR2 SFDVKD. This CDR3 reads CATSSGTGDSEQYF. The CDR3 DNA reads TGTGCCACCAGTTCCGGGACAGGGGATAGCGAGCAGTACTTC.

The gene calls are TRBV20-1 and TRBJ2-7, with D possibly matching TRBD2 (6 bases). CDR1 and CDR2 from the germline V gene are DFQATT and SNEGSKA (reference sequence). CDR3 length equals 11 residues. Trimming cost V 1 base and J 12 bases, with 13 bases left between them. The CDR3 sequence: CSARVSGSTYF. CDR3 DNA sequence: TGCAGTGCTAGAGTCTCCGGGAGCACGTACTTC.

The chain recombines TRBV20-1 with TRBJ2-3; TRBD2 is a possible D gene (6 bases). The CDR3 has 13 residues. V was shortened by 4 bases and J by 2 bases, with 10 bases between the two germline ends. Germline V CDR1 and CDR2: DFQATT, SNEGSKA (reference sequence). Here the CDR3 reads CSAMGLYTDTQYF. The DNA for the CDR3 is TGCAGTGCTATGGGACTCTACACAGATACGCAGTATTTT.

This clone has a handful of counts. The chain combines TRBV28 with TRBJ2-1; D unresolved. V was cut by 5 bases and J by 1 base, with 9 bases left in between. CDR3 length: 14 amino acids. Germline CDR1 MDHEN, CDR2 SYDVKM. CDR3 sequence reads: CASSRRDSYNEQFF. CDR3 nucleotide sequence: TGTGCCAGCAGTCGCCGCGATTCCTACAATGAGCAGTTCTTC.

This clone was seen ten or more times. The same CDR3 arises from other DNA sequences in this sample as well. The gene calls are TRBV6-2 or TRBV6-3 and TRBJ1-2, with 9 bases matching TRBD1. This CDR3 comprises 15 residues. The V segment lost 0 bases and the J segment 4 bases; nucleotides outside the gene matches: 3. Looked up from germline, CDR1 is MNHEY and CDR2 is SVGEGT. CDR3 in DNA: TGTGCCAGCAGTTACTCCGACAGGGGGGTCTATGGCTACACCTTC. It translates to CASSYSDRGVYGYTF.

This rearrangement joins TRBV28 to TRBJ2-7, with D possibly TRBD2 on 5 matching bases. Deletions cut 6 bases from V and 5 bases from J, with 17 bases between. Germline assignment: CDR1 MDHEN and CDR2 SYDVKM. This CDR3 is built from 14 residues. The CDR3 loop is CASSSSGVYNEQYF. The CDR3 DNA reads TGTGCCAGCAGCTCCTCCGGGGTTTACAACGAGCAGTACTTC.

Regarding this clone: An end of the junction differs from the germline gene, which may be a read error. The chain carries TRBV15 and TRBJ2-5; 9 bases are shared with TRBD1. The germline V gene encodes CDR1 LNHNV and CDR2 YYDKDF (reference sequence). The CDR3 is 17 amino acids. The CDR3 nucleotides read TGTGCCACCAGAAGAGATACCAGGACAGGGGACATTGGGACCCAGTACTTC. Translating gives CATRRDTRTGDIGTQYF.

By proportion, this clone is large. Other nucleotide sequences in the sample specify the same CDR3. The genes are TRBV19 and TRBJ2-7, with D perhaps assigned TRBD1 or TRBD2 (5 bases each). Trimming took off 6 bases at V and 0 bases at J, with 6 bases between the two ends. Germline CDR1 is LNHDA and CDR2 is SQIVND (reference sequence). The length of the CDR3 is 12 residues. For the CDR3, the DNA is TGTGCCAGTAGGGGGGACTCCTACGAGCAGTACTTC. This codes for CASRGDSYEQYF.

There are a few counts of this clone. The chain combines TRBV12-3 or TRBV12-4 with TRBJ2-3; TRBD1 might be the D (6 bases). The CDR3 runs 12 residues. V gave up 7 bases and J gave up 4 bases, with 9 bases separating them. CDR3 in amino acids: CASKQGPDTQYF. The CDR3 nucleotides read TGTGCCAGCAAACAGGGACCAGATACGCAGTATTTT.

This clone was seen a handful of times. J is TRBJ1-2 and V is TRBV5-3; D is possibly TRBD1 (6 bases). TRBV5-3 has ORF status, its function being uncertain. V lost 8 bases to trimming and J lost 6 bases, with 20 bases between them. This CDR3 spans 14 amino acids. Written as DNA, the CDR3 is TGTGCCAGCAGTTACGGACAGCCTTCTGATGGCTACACCTTC. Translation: CASSYGQPSDGYTF.

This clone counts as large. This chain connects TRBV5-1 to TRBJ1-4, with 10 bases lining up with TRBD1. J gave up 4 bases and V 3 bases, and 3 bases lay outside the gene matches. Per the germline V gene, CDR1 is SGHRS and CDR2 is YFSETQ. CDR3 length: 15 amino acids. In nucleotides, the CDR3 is TGCGCCAGCAGCTCTCGGACAGGGGGTAATGAAAAACTGTTTTTT. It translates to CASSSRTGGNEKLFF.

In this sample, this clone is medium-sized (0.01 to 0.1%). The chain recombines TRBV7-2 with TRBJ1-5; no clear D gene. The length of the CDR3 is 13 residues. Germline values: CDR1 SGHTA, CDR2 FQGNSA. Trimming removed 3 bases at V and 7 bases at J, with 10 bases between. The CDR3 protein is CASSLEVGQPQHF. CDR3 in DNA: TGTGCCAGCAGCTTGGAGGTAGGCCAGCCCCAGCATTTT. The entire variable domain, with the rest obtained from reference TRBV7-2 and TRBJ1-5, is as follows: GAGVSQSPSNKVTEKGKDVELRCDPISGHTALYWYRQSLGQGLEFLIYFQGNSAPDKSGLPSDRFSAERTGGSVSTLTIQRTQQEDSAVYLCASSLEVGQPQHFGDGTRLSIL.

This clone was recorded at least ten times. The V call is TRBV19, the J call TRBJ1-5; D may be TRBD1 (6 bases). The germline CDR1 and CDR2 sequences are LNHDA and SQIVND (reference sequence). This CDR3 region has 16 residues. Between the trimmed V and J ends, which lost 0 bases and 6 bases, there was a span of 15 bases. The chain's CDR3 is CASSIERSRGSQPQHF. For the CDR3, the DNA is TGTGCCAGTAGTATAGAGAGGTCCAGGGGTAGTCAGCCCCAGCATTTT.